The 3 T cell receptor beta chains presented below share a single source sample, sequenced in a study of Ad26.COV2.S vaccination and SARS-CoV-2 variants. The treatment is: around 19 received Ad26.COV2.S at low or high dose, single or two shots; a few received placebo; per-sample allocation not given. It was on day 63 after the first vaccine or placebo injection that samples were taken. The table came from immunoSEQ multiplex PCR; TCRdb's copy has only in-frame clones and leaves some out. The table includes a few hundred thousand clones, around 82% detected once. The material was peripheral blood, obtained in a trial of Ad26.COV2.S vaccine versus placebo. The receptors shown here come from a person aged 18 to 59 who received the Ad26.COV2.S COVID-19 vaccine or a placebo.

The gene calls are TRBV6-2 or TRBV6-3 and TRBJ2-7; maybe TRBD1 (5 bases). V was trimmed by 0 bases and J by 7 bases, leaving 13 bases between them. Per the germline V gene, CDR1 is MNHEY and CDR2 is SVGEGT. This CDR3 contains 14 residues. CDR3 sequence: CASSYSRFSGEQYF. For the CDR3, the DNA is TGTGCCAGCAGTTACTCCCGATTCTCAGGGGAGCAGTACTTC.

This clone was counted a single time. This rearrangement joins TRBV3-1 (or the pseudogene TRBV3-2) to TRBJ2-5, with D unresolved. In germline, CDR1 is LGHDT, CDR2 YNNKEL (reference sequence). The CDR3 is 12 residues long. V lost 6 bases and J lost 0, with 5 bases in between. CDR3 residues: CASSRDQETQYF. For the CDR3, the DNA is TGTGCCAGCAGTCGAGACCAAGAGACCCAGTACTTC.

The J gene is TRBJ2-2, the V gene TRBV12-3 or TRBV12-4, with D perhaps matching TRBD1 or TRBD2 (5 bases each). V was clipped by 11 bases and J by 7 bases, with 17 bases between them. This CDR3 region has 13 residues. The CDR3 spells CAVITRGFGELFF. The CDR3 DNA follows: TGTGCCGTCATAACACGGGGCTTCGGGGAGCTGTTTTTT.